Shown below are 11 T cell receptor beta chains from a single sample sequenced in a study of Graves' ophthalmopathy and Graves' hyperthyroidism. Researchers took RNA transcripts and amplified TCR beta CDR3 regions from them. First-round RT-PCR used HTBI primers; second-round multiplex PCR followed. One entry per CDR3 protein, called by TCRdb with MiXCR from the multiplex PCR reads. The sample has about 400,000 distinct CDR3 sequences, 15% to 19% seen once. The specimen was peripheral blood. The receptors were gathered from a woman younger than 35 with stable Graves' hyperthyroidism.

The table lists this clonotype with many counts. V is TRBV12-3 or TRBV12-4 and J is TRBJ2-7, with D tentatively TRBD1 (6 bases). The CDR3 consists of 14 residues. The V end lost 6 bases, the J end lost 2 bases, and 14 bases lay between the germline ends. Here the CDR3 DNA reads TGTGCCAGCAGCCGAGGACAGTACGCCTACGAGCAGTACTTC. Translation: CASSRGQYAYEQYF.

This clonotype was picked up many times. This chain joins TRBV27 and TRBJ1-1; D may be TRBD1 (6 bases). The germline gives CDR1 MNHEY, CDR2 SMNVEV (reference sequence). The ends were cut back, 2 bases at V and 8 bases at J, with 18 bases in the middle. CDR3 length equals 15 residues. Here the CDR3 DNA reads TGTGCCAGCAGTTTACTGGGGGGCCTCCATGAGGAAGCTTTCTTT. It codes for CASSLLGGLHEEAFF.

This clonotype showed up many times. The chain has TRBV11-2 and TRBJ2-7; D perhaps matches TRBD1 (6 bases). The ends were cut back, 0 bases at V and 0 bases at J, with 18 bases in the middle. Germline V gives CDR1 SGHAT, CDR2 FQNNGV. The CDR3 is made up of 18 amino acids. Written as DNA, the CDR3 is TGTGCCAGCAGCTTAGAACTCGGACAGAGAACCTACTCCTACGAGCAGTACTTC. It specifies CASSLELGQRTYSYEQYF.

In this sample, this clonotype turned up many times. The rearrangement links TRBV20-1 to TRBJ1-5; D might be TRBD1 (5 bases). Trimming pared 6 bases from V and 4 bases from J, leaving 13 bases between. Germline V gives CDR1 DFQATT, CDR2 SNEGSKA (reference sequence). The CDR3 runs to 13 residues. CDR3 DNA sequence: TGCAGTGCGGGGGGGAGGGCGAATCAGCCCCAGCATTTT. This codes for CSAGGRANQPQHF.

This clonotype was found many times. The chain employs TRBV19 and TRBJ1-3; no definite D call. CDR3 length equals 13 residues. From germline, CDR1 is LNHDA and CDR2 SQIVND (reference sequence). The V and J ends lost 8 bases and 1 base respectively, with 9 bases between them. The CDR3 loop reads CASSLASGNTIYF. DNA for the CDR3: TGTGCCAGTTCCCTGGCATCTGGAAACACCATATATTTT.

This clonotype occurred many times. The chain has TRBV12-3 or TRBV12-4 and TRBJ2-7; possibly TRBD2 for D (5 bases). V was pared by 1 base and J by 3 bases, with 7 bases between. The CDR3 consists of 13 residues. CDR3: CASSLGTGYEQYF. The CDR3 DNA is TGTGCCAGCAGTTTAGGGACTGGCTACGAGCAGTACTTC.

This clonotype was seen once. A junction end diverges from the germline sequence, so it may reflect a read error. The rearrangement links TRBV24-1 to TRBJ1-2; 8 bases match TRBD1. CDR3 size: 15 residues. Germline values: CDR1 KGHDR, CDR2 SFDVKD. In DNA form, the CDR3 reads TGTGTCACCAGCGATAAGACAGGGGAGGCCTATGGCTACACCTTC. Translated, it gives CVTSDKTGEAYGYTF.

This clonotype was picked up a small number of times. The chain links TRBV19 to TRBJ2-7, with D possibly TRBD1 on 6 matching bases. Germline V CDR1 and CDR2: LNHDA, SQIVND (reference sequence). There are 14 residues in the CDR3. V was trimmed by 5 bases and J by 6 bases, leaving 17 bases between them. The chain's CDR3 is CASSPLSQGFEQYF. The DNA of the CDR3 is TGTGCCAGTAGTCCGTTATCACAGGGTTTCGAGCAGTACTTC.

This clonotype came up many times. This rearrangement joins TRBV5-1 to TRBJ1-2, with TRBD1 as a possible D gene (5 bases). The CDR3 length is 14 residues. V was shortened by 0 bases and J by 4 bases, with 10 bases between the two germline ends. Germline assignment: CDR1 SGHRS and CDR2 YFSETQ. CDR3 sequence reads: CASSLVAGIYGYTF. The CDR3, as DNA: TGCGCCAGCAGCTTGGTGGCAGGGATCTATGGCTACACCTTC.

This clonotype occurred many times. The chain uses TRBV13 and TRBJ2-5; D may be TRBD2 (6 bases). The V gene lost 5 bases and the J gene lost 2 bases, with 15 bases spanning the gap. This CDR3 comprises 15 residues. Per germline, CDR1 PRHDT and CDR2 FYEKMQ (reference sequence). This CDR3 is CASSRWRGDQETQYF. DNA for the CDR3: TGTGCCAGCAGCAGGTGGCGGGGTGATCAAGAGACCCAGTACTTC.

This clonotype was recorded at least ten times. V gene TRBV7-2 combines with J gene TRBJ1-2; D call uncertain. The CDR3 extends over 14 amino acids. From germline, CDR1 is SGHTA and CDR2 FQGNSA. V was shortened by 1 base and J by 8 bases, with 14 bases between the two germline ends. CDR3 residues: CASSLDRGVRGYTF. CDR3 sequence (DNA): TGTGCCAGCAGCTTAGATCGTGGAGTCAGGGGCTACACCTTC.